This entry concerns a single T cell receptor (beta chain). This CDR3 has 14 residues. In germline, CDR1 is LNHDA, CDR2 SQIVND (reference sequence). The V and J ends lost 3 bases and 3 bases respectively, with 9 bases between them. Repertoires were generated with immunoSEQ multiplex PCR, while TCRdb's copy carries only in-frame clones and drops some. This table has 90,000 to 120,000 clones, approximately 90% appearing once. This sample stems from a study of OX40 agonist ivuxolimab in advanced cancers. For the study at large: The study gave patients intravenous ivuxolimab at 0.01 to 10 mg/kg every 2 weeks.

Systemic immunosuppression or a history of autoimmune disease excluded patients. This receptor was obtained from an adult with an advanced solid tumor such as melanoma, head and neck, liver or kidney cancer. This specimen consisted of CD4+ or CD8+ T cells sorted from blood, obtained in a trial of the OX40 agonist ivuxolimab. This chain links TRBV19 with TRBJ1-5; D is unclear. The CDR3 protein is CASSISGLNQPQHF. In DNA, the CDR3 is TGTGCCAGTAGTATTTCCGGTCTCAATCAGCCCCAGCATTTT.